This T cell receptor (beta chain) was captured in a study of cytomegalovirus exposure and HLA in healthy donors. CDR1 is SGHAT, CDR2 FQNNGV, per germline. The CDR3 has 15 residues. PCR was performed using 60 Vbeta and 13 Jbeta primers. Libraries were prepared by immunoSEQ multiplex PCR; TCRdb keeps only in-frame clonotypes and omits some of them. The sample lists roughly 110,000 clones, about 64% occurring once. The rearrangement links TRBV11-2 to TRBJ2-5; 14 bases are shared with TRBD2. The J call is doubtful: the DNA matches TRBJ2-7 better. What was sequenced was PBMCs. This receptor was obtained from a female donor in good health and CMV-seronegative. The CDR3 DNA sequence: TGTGCCAGCAGCCCGACTAGCGGGAGGGCCATCGAGCAGTACTTC. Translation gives CASSPTSGRAIEQYF.